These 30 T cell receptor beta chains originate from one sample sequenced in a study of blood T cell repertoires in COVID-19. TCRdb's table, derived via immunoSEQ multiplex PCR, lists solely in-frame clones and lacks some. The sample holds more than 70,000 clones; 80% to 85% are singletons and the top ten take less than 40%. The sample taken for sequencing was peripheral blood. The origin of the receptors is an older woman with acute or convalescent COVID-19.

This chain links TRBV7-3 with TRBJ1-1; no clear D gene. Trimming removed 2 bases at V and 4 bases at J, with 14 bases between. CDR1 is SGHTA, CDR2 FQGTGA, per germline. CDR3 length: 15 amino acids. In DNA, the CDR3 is TGTGCCAGCAGCTTATTCCGGGAAGTCCGCACTGAAGCTTTCTTT. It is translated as CASSLFREVRTEAFF.

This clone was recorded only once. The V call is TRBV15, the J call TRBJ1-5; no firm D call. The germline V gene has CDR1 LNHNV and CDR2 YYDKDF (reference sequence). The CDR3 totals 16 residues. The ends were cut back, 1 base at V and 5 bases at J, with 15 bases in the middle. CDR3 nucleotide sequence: TGTGCCACCAGCAGAGGGGCCAGGTTGGGCCATCAGCCCCAGCATTTT. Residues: CATSRGARLGHQPQHF.

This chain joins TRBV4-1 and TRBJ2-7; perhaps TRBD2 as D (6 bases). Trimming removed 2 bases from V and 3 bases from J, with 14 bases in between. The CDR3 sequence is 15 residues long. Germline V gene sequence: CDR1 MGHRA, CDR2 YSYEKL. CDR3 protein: CASSQTRGGFYEQYF. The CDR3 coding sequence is TGCGCCAGCAGCCAAACCCGTGGAGGGTTCTACGAGCAGTACTTC.

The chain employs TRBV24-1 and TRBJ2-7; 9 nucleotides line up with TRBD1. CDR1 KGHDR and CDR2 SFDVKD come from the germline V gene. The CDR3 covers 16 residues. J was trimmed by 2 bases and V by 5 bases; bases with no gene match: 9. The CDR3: CATSGSPGQGAYEQYF. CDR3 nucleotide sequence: TGTGCCACCAGTGGTTCCCCGGGACAGGGTGCCTACGAGCAGTACTTC.

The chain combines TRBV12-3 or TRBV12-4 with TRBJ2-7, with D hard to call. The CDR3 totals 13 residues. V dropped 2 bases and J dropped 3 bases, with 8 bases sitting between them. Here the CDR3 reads CASSLNRNYEQYF. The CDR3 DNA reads TGTGCCAGCAGTTTAAACAGAAACTACGAGCAGTACTTC.

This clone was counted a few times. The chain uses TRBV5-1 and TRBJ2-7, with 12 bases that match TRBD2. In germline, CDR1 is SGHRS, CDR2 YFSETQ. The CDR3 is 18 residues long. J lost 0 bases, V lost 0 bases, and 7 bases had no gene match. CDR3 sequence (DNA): TGCGCCAGCAGCTTGGGGCCGACTAGCGGGAGATCCTCCTACGAGCAGTACTTC. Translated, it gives CASSLGPTSGRSSYEQYF.

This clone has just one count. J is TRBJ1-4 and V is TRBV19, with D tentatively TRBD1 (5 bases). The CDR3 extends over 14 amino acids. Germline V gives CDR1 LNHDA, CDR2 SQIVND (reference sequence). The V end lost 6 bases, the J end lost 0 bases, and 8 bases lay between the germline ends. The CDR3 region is CASSLTATNEKLFF. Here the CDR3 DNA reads TGTGCCAGTAGCCTGACAGCAACTAATGAAAAACTGTTTTTT.

This CDR3 is CASITPPGRVDTEAFF. The CDR3 DNA reads TGTGCCAGCATCACCCCCCCGGGTCGGGTCGACACTGAAGCTTTCTTT. The chain has TRBV7-3 and TRBJ1-1; no definite D call. V gave up 7 bases and J gave up 3 bases, with 21 bases separating them. The CDR3 is 16 residues long. CDR1 is SGHTA, CDR2 FQGTGA, per germline. Full variable domain (missing parts from reference TRBV7-3 and TRBJ1-1): GAGVSQTPSNKVTEKGKYVELRCDPISGHTALYWYRQSLGQGPEFLIYFQGTGAADDSGLPNDRFFAVRPEGSVSTLKIQRTERGDSAVYLCASITPPGRVDTEAFFGQGTRLTVV.

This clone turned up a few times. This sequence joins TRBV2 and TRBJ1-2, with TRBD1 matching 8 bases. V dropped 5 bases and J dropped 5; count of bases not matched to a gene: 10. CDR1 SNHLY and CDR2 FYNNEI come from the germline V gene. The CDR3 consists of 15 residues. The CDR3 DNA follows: TGTGCCAGCAGTCAGGGACAGGCCGAAACGTATGGCTACACCTTC. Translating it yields CASSQGQAETYGYTF.

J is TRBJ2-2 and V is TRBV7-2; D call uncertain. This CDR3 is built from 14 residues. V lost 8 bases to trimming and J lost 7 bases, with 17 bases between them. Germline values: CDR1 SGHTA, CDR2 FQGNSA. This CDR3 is CASGINSIGGELFF. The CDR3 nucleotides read TGTGCCAGCGGAATCAACAGTATTGGCGGGGAGCTGTTTTTT. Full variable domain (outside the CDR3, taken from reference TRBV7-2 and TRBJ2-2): GAGVSQSPSNKVTEKGKDVELRCDPISGHTALYWYRQSLGQGLEFLIYFQGNSAPDKSGLPSDRFSAERTGGSVSTLTIQRTQQEDSAVYLCASGINSIGGELFFGEGSRLTVL.

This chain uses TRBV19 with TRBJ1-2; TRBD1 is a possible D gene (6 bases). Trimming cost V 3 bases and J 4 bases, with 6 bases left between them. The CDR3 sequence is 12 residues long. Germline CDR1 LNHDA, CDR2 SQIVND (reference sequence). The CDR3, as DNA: TGTGCCAGTAGTATGACAGGCTATGGCTACACCTTC. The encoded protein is CASSMTGYGYTF.

This CDR3 reads CASSLRSLADTEAFF. The CDR3 DNA follows: TGTGCCAGCAGCCTCCGATCCCTTGCGGACACTGAAGCTTTCTTT. The rearrangement links TRBV7-8 to TRBJ1-1; D ambiguous. Trimming stripped 5 bases from V and 3 bases from J, with 16 bases between. This CDR3 contains 15 residues. Per germline, CDR1 SGHVS and CDR2 FQNEAQ.

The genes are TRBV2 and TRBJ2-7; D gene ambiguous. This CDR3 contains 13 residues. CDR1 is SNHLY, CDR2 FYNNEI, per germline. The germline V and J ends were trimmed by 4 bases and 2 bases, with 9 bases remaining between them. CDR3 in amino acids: CASSARQTYEQYF. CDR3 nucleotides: TGTGCCAGCAGTGCGAGGCAAACCTACGAGCAGTACTTC.

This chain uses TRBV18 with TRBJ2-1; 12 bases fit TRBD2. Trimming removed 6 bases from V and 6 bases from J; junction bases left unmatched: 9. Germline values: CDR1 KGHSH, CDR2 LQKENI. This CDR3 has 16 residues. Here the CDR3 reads CASSATSGSFRNEQFF. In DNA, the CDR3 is TGTGCCAGCTCGGCGACTAGCGGGAGTTTTCGCAATGAGCAGTTCTTC. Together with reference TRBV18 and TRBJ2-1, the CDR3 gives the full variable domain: NAGVMQNPRHLVRRRGQEARLRCSPMKGHSHVYWYRQLPEEGLKFMVYLQKENIIDESGMPKERFSAEFPKEGPSILRIQQVVRGDSAAYFCASSATSGSFRNEQFFGPGTRLTVL.

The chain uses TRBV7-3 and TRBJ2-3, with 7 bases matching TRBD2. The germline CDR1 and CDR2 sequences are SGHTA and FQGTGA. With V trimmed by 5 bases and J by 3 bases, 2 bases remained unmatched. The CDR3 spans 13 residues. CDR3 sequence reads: CASSRGSTDTQYF. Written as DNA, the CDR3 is TGTGCCAGCAGCCGCGGGAGTACAGATACGCAGTATTTT.

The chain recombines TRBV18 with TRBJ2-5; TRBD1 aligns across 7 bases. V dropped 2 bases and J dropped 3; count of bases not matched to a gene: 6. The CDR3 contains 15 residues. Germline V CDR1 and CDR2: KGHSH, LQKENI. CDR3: CASSPASTGKETQYF. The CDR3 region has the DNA TGTGCCAGCTCACCAGCCTCGACAGGGAAAGAGACCCAGTACTTC.

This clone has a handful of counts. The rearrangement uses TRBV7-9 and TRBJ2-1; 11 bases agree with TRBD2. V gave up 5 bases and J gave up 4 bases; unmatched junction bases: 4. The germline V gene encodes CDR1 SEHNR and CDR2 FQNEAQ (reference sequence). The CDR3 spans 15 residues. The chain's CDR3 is CASSPTSGAYNEQFF. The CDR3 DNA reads TGTGCCAGCAGCCCGACTAGCGGGGCTTACAATGAGCAGTTCTTC.

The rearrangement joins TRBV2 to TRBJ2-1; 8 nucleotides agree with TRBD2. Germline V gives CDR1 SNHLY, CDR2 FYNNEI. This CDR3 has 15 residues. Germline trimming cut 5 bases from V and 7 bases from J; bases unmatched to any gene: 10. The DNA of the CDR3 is TGTGCCAGCAGTTCCGGCGGGAGGTTAAGGAATGAGCAGTTCTTC. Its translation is CASSSGGRLRNEQFF.

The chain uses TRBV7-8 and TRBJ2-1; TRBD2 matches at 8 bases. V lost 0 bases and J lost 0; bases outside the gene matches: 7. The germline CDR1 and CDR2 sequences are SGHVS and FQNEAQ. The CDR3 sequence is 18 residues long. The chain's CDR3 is CASSLASTSASSYNEQFF. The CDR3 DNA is TGTGCCAGCAGCTTAGCCTCGACTAGCGCGAGCTCCTACAATGAGCAGTTCTTC. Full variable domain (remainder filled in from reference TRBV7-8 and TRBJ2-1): GAGVSQSPRYKVAKRGQDVALRCDPISGHVSLFWYQQALGQGPEFLTYFQNEAQLDKSGLPSDRFFAERPEGSVSTLKIQRTQQEDSAVYLCASSLASTSASSYNEQFFGPGTRLTVL.

The CDR3 protein is CASSPRTSGRSKETQYF. CDR3 in DNA: TGTGCCAGCAGCCCGCGGACTAGCGGGAGGTCCAAAGAGACCCAGTACTTC. V gene TRBV7-3 combines with J gene TRBJ2-5; TRBD2 matches 14 bases. Germline lookup yields CDR1 SGHTA and CDR2 FQGTGA. This CDR3 region has 17 residues. With V trimmed by 5 bases and J by 3 bases, 8 bases remained unmatched.

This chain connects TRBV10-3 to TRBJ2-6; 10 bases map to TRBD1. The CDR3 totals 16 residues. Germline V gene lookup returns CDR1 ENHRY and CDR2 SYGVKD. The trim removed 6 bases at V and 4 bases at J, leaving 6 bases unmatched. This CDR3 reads CAISRDRGEGANVLTF. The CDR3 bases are TGTGCCATCAGCCGGGACAGGGGTGAAGGGGCCAACGTCCTGACTTTC.

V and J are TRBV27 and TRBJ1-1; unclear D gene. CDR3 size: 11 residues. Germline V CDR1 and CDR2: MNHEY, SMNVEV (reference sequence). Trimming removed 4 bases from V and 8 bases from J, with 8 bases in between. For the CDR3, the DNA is TGTGCCAGCAGTTCCCAGTCGGAAGCTTTCTTT. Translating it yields CASSSQSEAFF.

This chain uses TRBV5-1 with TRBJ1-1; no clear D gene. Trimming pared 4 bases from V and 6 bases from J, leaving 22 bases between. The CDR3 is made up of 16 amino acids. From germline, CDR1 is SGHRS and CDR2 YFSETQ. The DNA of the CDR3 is TGCGCCAGCAGCCTCTTTTCGGGGTCCGGTAGTCCTGAAGCTTTCTTT. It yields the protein CASSLFSGSGSPEAFF.

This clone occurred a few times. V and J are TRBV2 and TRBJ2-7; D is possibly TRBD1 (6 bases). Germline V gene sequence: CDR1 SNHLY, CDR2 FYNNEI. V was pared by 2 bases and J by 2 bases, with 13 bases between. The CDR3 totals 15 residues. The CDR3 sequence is CASSESLDSTYEQYF. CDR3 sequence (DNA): TGTGCCAGCAGTGAATCGCTGGACAGTACCTACGAGCAGTACTTC.

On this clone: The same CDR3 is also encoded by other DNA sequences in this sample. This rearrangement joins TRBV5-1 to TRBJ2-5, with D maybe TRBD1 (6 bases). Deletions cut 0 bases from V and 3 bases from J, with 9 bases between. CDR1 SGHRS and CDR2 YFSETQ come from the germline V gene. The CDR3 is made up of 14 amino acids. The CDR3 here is CASSLAGQKETQYF. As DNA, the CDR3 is TGCGCCAGCAGCTTGGCGGGACAAAAAGAGACCCAGTACTTC.

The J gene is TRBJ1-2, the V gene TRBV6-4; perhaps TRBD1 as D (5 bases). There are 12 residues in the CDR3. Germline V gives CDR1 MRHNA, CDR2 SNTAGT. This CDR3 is CPKPGPNYGYTF. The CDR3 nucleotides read TGTCCTAAGCCAGGGCCTAACTATGGCTACACCTTC.

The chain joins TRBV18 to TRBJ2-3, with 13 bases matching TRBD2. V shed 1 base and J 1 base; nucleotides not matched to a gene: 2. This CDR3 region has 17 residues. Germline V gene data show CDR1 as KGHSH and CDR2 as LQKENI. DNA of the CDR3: TGTGCCAGCTCACCACAAGGACTAGCGGGAGGCACAGATACGCAGTATTTT. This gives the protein CASSPQGLAGGTDTQYF.

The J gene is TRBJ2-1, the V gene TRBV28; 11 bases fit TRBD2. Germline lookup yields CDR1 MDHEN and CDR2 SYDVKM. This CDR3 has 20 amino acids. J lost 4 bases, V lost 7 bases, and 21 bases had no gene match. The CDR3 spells CASNSPWRLAGGGGYNEQFF. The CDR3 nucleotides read TGTGCCAGCAATTCCCCCTGGCGGCTAGCGGGAGGAGGGGGATACAATGAGCAGTTCTTC.

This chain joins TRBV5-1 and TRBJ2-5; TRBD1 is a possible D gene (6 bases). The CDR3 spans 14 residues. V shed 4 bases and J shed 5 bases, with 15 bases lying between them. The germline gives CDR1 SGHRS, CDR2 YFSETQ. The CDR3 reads CASSIPTGPETQYF. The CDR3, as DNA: TGCGCCAGCAGCATCCCGACAGGACCCGAGACCCAGTACTTC.

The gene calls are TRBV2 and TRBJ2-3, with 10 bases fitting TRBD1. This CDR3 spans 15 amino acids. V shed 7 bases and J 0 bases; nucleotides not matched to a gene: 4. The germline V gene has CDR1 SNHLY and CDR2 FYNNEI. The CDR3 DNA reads TGTGCCAGCATTCGGGACAGGGGAAGCACAGATACGCAGTATTTT. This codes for CASIRDRGSTDTQYF.